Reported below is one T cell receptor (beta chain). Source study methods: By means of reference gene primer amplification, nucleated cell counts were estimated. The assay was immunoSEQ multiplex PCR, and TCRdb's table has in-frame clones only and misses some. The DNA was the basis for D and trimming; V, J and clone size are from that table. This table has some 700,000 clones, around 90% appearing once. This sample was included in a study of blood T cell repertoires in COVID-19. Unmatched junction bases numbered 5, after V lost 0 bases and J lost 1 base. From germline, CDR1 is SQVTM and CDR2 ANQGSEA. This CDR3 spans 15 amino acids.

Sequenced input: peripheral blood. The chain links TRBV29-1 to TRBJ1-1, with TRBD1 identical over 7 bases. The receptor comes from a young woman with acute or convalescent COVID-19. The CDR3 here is CSVEDGTARNTEAFF. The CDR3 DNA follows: TGCAGCGTTGAAGATGGGACAGCCCGGAACACTGAAGCTTTCTTT. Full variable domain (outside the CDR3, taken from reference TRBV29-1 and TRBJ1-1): SAVISQKPSRDICQRGTSLTIQCQVDSQVTMMFWYRQQPGQSLTLIATANQGSEATYESGFVIDKFPISRPNLTFSTLTVSNMSPEDSSIYLCSVEDGTARNTEAFFGQGTRLTVV.